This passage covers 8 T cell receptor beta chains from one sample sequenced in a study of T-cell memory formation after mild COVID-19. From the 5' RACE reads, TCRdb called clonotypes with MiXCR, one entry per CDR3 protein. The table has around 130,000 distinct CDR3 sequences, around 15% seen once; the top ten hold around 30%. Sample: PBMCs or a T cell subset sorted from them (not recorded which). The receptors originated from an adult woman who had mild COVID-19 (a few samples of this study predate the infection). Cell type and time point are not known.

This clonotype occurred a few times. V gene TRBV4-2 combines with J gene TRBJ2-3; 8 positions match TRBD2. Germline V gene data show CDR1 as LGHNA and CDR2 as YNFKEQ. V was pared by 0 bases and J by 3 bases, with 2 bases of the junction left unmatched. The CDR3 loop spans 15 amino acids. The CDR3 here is CASSQDGRGTDTQYF. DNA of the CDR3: TGTGCCAGCAGCCAAGACGGGAGGGGAACAGATACGCAGTATTTT.

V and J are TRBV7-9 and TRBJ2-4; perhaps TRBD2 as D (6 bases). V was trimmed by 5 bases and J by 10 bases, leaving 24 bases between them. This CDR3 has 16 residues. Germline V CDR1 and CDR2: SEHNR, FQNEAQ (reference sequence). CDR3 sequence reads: CASSPPGVLRRGIQYF. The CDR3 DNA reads TGTGCCAGCAGCCCTCCGGGGGTTTTAAGAAGGGGTATTCAGTACTTC.

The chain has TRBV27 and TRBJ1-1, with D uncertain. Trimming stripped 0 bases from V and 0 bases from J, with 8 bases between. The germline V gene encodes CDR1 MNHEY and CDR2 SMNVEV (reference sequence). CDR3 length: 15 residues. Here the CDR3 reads CASSLSNFMNTEAFF. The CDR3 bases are TGTGCCAGCAGTTTATCAAACTTCATGAACACTGAAGCTTTCTTT.

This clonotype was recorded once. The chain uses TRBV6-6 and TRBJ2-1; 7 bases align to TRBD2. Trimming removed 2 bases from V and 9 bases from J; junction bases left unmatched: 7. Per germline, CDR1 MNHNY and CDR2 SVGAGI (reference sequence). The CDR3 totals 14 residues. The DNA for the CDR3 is TGTGCCAGCAGTTACAGCGCGGGAGTCGCTGAGCAGTTCTTC. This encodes CASSYSAGVAEQFF.

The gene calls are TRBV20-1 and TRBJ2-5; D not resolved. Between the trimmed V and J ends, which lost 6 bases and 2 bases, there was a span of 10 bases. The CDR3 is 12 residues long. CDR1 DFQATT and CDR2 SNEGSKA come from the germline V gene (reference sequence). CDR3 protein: CSASLGQETQYF. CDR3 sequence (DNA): TGCAGTGCCAGCCTTGGGCAAGAGACCCAGTACTTC.

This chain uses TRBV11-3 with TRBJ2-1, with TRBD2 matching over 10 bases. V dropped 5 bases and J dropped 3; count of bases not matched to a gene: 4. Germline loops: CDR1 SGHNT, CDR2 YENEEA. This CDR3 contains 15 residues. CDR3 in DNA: TGTGCCAGCAGCCGAAGCGGGAGGGGCTACAATGAGCAGTTCTTC. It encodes CASSRSGRGYNEQFF.

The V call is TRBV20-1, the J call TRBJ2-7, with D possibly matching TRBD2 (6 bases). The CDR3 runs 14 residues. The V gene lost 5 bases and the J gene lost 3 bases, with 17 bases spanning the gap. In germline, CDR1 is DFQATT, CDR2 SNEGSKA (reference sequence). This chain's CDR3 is CSALGDFELYEQYF. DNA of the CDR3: TGCAGTGCTTTAGGGGACTTCGAACTCTACGAGCAGTACTTC.

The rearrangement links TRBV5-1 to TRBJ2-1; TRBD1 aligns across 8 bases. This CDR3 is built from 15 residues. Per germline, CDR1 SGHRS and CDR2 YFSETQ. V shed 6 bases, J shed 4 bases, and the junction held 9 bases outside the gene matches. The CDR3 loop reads CASTPGQGTYNEQFF. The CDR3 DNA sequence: TGCGCCAGCACCCCAGGACAGGGCACTTACAATGAGCAGTTCTTC.